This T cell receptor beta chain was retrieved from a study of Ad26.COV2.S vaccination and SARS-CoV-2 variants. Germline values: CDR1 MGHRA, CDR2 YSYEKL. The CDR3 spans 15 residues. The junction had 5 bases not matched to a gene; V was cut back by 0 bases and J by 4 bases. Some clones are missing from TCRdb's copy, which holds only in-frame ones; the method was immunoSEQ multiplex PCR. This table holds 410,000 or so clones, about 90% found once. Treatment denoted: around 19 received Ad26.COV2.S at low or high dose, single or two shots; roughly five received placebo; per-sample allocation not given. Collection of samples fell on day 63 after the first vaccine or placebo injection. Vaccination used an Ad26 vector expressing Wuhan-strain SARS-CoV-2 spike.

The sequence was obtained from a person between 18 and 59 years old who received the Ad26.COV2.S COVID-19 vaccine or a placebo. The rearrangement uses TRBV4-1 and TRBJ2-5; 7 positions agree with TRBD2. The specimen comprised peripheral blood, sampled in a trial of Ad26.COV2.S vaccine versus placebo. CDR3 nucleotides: TGCGCCAGCAGCCAAGATTGGGGCGGGGGAGAGACCCAGTACTTC. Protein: CASSQDWGGGETQYF.